The rows below give T cell receptor beta chains drawn from one sample of a study of OX40 agonist ivuxolimab in advanced cancers. TCRdb's copy holds only in-frame clones and misses some; the assay was immunoSEQ multiplex PCR. This repertoire shows 65,000 to 70,000 clones, roughly 80% found once; its top ten account for about a tenth. Sequences were derived from CD4+ or CD8+ T cells sorted from blood, sampled in a trial of the OX40 agonist ivuxolimab. The source is an adult with an advanced solid tumor such as melanoma, head and neck, liver or kidney cancer. Each CDR3 is given with its conserved first and last residue. A D gene is named only where the DNA matches it firmly. Some rows have no size entry. The others give once, few or many, or a class for an expanded clone.

NA	TRBV30	TRBJ1-5	NA	CAWSVGGLYQPQHF	TGTGCCTGGAGTGTGGGGGGGTTGTACCAGCCCCAGCATTTT
TRBD1	TRBV4-1	TRBJ2-1	NA	CASAGTGDGDEQFF	TGCGCCAGCGCGGGGACAGGGGACGGGGATGAGCAGTTCTTC
NA	TRBV6-4	TRBJ1-2	once	CASSPRAGIGYTF	TGTGCCAGCAGTCCAAGGGCAGGGATAGGCTACACCTTC
TRBD1	TRBV7-8	TRBJ1-1	NA	CASSPGQGDTEAFF	TGTGCCAGCAGCCCCGGACAGGGGGACACTGAAGCTTTCTTT
NA	TRBV5-1	TRBJ2-3	NA	CASSLGPVSRRTDTQYF	TGCGCCAGCAGCTTGGGGCCGGTCAGCCGGCGTACAGATACGCAGTATTTT
NA	TRBV30	TRBJ1-5	NA	CAWSVESNQPQHF	TGTGCCTGGAGTGTAGAAAGCAATCAGCCCCAGCATTTT
NA	TRBV18	TRBJ2-1	NA	CASSPRLEYNEQFF	TGTGCCAGCTCACCGAGGCTAGAGTACAATGAGCAGTTCTTC
NA	TRBV5-4	TRBJ2-7	NA	CASSLGLEDYEQYF	TGTGCCAGCAGCTTGGGACTAGAGGATTACGAGCAGTACTTC
NA	TRBV30	TRBJ1-4	NA	CAWARGLGDEKLFF	TGTGCCTGGGCTCGGGGCCTCGGGGATGAAAAACTGTTTTTT
TRBD1	TRBV7-9	TRBJ1-5	once	CASSYQYRGRSQPQHF	TGTGCCAGCAGCTACCAGTACAGGGGAAGATCTCAGCCCCAGCATTTT
TRBD1	TRBV15	TRBJ2-3	NA	CATRTGGPTDTQYF	TGTGCCACTCGGACAGGGGGTCCCACAGATACGCAGTATTTT
NA	TRBV18	TRBJ1-1	NA	CASSRDTNTEAFF	TGTGCCAGCTCAAGGGATACGAACACTGAAGCTTTCTTT
NA	TRBV28	TRBJ2-7	NA	CASSWARGPYEQYF	TGTGCCAGCAGTTGGGCCAGGGGACCTTACGAGCAGTACTTC
TRBD2	TRBV5-5	TRBJ2-3	NA	CASSSSGVTSTDTQYF	TGTGCCAGCAGCTCTAGCGGGGTGACTAGCACAGATACGCAGTATTTT
NA	TRBV28	TRBJ2-2	NA	CASSLGYQLGPNTGELFF	TGTGCCAGCAGTTTAGGGTACCAACTAGGCCCGAACACCGGGGAGCTGTTTTTT
TRBD2	TRBV30	TRBJ2-1	NA	CAWGGRRTSGRLDEQFF	TGTGCCTGGGGGGGAAGAAGGACTAGCGGGAGATTGGATGAGCAGTTCTTC
TRBD1	TRBV10-3	TRBJ2-7	NA	CAIRGQDTYEQYF	TGTGCCATCAGAGGACAGGATACCTACGAGCAGTACTTC
NA	TRBV27	TRBJ2-7	NA	CASSLSLASEQYF	TGTGCCAGCAGTTTATCCCTAGCGTCCGAGCAGTACTTC
NA	TRBV6-4	TRBJ2-2	once	CASSETANTGELFF	TGTGCCAGCAGTGAAACAGCGAACACCGGGGAGCTGTTTTTT
NA	TRBV27	TRBJ2-3	NA	CASSPVVGGDTQYF	TGTGCCAGCAGTCCCGTGGTGGGTGGGGATACGCAGTATTTT
TRBD1	TRBV2	TRBJ1-2	NA	CASSDQGDRANYGYTF	TGTGCCAGCAGTGATCAAGGGGACAGGGCTAACTATGGCTACACCTTC
TRBD2	TRBV7-2	TRBJ2-5	NA	CASSLGLAGGQETQYF	TGTGCCAGCAGCTTGGGACTAGCGGGAGGTCAAGAGACCCAGTACTTC
NA	TRBV6-5	TRBJ1-1	NA	CASSYLGGSTEAFF	TGTGCCAGCAGTTACTTAGGAGGAAGCACTGAAGCTTTCTTT
NA	TRBV4-1	TRBJ2-3	NA	CASSFLILTDTQYF	TGCGCCAGCAGCTTCCTAATCCTCACAGATACGCAGTATTTT
NA	TRBV28	TRBJ2-7	NA	CASSLSGTPYEQYF	TGTGCCAGCAGTTTATCGGGGACCCCCTACGAGCAGTACTTC
TRBD2	TRBV5-1	TRBJ2-3	NA	CASSAGLAPTDTQYF	TGCGCCAGCAGCGCAGGACTAGCGCCCACAGATACGCAGTATTTT
TRBD1	TRBV19	TRBJ2-1	NA	CASSTTGGAYNEQFF	TGTGCCAGTAGTACGACAGGGGGCGCCTACAATGAGCAGTTCTTC
TRBD1	TRBV29-1	TRBJ2-1	NA	CSVAGWDRGSNEQFF	TGCAGCGTTGCCGGTTGGGACAGGGGGTCAAATGAGCAGTTCTTC
TRBD2	TRBV9	TRBJ2-3	few	CASSVSAGEGSDTQYF	TGTGCCAGCAGCGTCTCAGCGGGAGAGGGATCCGATACGCAGTATTTT
TRBD2	TRBV7-3	TRBJ2-3	NA	CASSPRPGTSGNTDTQYF	TGTGCCAGCAGCCCGAGACCCGGGACTAGCGGTAATACAGATACGCAGTATTTT
TRBD1	TRBV28	TRBJ1-1	NA	CASSLAGTGGTEAFF	TGTGCCAGCAGCTTAGCGGGGACAGGGGGCACTGAAGCTTTCTTT
TRBD2	TRBV7-2	TRBJ2-3	NA	CASSHGLAGGPGTDTQYF	TGTGCCAGCAGCCACGGACTAGCGGGGGGGCCGGGGACAGATACGCAGTATTTT
TRBD1	TRBV6-6	TRBJ1-1	NA	CASSYHGQGVDQAFF	TGTGCCAGCAGTTACCACGGGCAGGGGGTCGATCAAGCTTTCTTT
TRBD1	TRBV7-8	TRBJ2-2	NA	CASSLTDRGRNGELFF	TGTGCCAGCAGCTTAACGGACAGGGGGCGTAACGGGGAGCTGTTTTTT
TRBD1	TRBV2	TRBJ2-3	NA	CASRLRQGHTDTQYF	TGTGCCAGCAGATTAAGACAGGGCCACACAGATACGCAGTATTTT
TRBD2	TRBV5-1	TRBJ2-5	NA	CASSPAGGAETQYF	TGCGCCAGCAGCCCAGCGGGAGGGGCAGAGACCCAGTACTTC
NA	TRBV7-3	TRBJ2-2	NA	CASSPRGPAGTGELFF	TGTGCCAGCAGCCCGCGGGGACCTGCGGGCACCGGGGAGCTGTTTTTT
NA	TRBV5-1	TRBJ2-3	NA	CASSLGGSASSTDTQYF	TGCGCCAGCAGCTTGGGAGGGTCAGCATCTAGCACAGATACGCAGTATTTT
NA	TRBV2	TRBJ2-5	NA	CASSDSGQETQYF	TGTGCCAGCAGTGATTCCGGCCAAGAGACCCAGTACTTC
NA	TRBV5-1	TRBJ1-2	once	CASSLATLPDSPQGGYTF	TGCGCCAGCAGCTTGGCCACCTTGCCGGACAGCCCCCAAGGAGGCTACACCTTC
NA	TRBV5-1	TRBJ2-3	NA	CASSLGLAPTDTQYF	TGCGCCAGCAGCTTGGGGCTAGCCCCCACAGATACGCAGTATTTT
NA	TRBV10-3	TRBJ2-4	NA	CAISEGTKNIQYF	TGTGCCATCAGTGAGGGGACTAAAAACATTCAGTACTTC
TRBD1	TRBV7-9	TRBJ2-3	NA	CASSEGQERVDTQYF	TGTGCCAGCAGCGAGGGACAGGAGAGGGTGGATACGCAGTATTTT
NA	TRBV4-1	TRBJ2-2	NA	CASSRGQGPGTGELFF	TGCGCCAGCAGCCGAGGTCAGGGCCCAGGGACCGGGGAGCTGTTTTTT
TRBD1	TRBV11-2	TRBJ2-4	NA	CASSAGQEIGKNIQYF	TGTGCCAGCAGCGCTGGACAGGAGATCGGCAAAAACATTCAGTACTTC
TRBD1	TRBV5-1	TRBJ1-2	NA	CASSLRDSQSSNYGYTF	TGCGCCAGCAGCCTCCGGGACAGTCAATCTTCTAACTATGGCTACACCTTC
TRBD2	TRBV18	TRBJ2-7	NA	CASSPGSGYEQYF	TGTGCCAGCTCACCGGGTAGCGGGTACGAGCAGTACTTC
NA	TRBV2	TRBJ1-5	NA	CASSGGQYNQPQHF	TGTGCCAGCAGTGGGGGACAATATAATCAGCCCCAGCATTTT
NA	TRBV2	TRBJ1-2	NA	CASTRENYGYTF	TGTGCCAGCACCCGGGAAAACTATGGCTACACCTTC
TRBD2	TRBV18	TRBJ2-4	NA	CASSPSPSGRWGIQYF	TGTGCCAGCTCTCCGAGTCCGAGCGGGAGGTGGGGCATTCAGTACTTC
NA	TRBV6-1	TRBJ2-1	NA	CASSPGPNNNEQFF	TGTGCCAGCAGCCCGGGACCGAATAACAATGAGCAGTTCTTC
TRBD1	TRBV28	TRBJ1-5	NA	CASSQNTDRLGNQPQHF	TGTGCCAGCAGTCAGAACACGGACAGGTTAGGCAATCAGCCCCAGCATTTT
TRBD1	TRBV19	TRBJ1-2	few	CASSMSRGPNYGYTF	TGTGCCAGTAGTATGTCAAGGGGGCCAAACTATGGCTACACCTTC
NA	TRBV5-8	TRBJ1-5	NA	CASSLGSSNQPQHF	TGTGCCAGCAGCTTAGGGTCTAGCAATCAGCCCCAGCATTTT
NA	TRBV7-6	TRBJ2-3	NA	CASSLMWVSTDTQYF	TGTGCCAGCAGCTTAATGTGGGTGAGCACAGATACGCAGTATTTT
NA	TRBV10-1	TRBJ2-2	NA	CASKRNTGELFF	TGCGCCAGCAAAAGAAACACCGGGGAGCTGTTTTTT
NA	TRBV6-5	TRBJ2-4	NA	CASSYSAATLKNIQYF	TGTGCCAGCAGTTATTCGGCAGCCACTCTTAAAAACATTCAGTACTTC
NA	TRBV6-6	TRBJ2-6	NA	CASSYSGAGANVLTF	TGTGCCAGCAGTTACTCAGGGGCAGGGGCCAACGTCCTGACTTTC
TRBD2	TRBV5-1	TRBJ2-7	NA	CASSLGTSGLSYEQYF	TGCGCCAGCAGCTTGGGGACTAGCGGACTATCCTACGAGCAGTACTTC
TRBD1	TRBV11-3	TRBJ2-2	once	CASSTGQGELFF	TGTGCCAGCAGCACCGGACAGGGCGAGCTGTTTTTT